This TCR beta chain appears in the sequencing data of a study of T cells in Graves' hyperthyroidism and ophthalmopathy. RNA transcripts provided the source from which TCR beta CDR3 regions were amplified. The HTBI primer set served for first-round RT-PCR of the TCR CDR3. TCRdb passed the multiplex PCR reads through MiXCR, listing each CDR3 protein once. The sample includes around 720,000 distinct CDR3 sequences, 30% to 40% seen only once; the top ten take more than 25%. The CDR3 has 12 amino acids. CDR1 and CDR2 from the germline V gene are DFQATT and SNEGSKA (reference sequence). Trimming removed 4 bases at V and 5 bases at J, with 11 bases between.

This receptor was taken from a woman aged 40 to 55 with Graves' hyperthyroidism. Sequenced material: blood. This chain links TRBV20-1 with TRBJ2-5; D is perhaps TRBD1 (5 bases). The CDR3 loop reads CSAMGPGETQYF. The CDR3 DNA sequence: TGCAGTGCTATGGGGCCTGGGGAGACCCAGTACTTC.